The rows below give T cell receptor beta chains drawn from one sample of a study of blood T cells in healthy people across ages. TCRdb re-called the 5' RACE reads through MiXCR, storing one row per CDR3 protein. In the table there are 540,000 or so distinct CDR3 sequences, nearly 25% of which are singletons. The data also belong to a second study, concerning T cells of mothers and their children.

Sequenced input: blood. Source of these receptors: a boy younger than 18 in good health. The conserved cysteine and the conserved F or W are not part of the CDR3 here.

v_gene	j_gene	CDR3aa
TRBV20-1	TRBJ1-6	SARGEGHAASPLH
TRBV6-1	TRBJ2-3	ASKNGLARSTDTQY
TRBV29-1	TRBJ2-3	SASPGVDTQY
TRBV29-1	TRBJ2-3	SVGSGTDTQY
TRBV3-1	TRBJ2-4	ASSQVGLGDIQY
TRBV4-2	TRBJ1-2	ASSQDRGTRGYT
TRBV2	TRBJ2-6	ASSETGSSGANVLT
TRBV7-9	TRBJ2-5	ASSSGQGAQETQY
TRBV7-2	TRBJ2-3	ASSRMGGDTQY
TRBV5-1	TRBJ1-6	ASSLRQSQNSPLH
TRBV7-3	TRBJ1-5	ASIPPGTGGTDDQPQH
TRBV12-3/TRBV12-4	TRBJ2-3	ASSLPVSTRTDTQY
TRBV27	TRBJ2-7	ASSLGLRLYEQY
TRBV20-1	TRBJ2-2	SARGGKNTGELF
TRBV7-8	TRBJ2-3	ASSQKTRLRTDTQY
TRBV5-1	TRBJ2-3	ASSSQGQTSTDTQY
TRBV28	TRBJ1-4	ASSWGEKLF
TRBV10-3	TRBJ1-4	AISESRYNEKLF
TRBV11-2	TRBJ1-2	ASSPQTGGDYGYT
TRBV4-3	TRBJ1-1	ASSQDEQTEAF
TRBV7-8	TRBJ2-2	ASSLYDRGVTGELF
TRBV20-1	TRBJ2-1	SARGRLEEQF
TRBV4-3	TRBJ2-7	ASSPTAGQSSYEQY
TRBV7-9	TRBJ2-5	ASSSPGQVLQETQY
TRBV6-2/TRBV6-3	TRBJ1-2	ASSLDGGHYGYT
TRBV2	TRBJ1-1	ASRPDGNLNTEAF
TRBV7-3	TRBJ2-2	ASSLFSGGVAGELF
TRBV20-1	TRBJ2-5	SARDQLPWVYQETQY
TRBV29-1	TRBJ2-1	SVIGGTSGSSYNEQF
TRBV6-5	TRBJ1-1	ASSPRGNTEAF
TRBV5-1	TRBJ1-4	ASSLAGGGGNEKLF
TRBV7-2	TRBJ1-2	ASSYAPEASGYT
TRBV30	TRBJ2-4	AWRVAGIQY
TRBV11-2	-	ASSLYTGGYEQY
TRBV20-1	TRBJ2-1	SARDRVYTMKHEQF
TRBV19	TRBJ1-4	ASSPGTAREKLF
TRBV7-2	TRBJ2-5	ASSSQGRIEETQY
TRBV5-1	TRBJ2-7	ASSLERVTYYEQY
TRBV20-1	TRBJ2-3	SAGGGSGRAVQY
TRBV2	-	ASRKREGHNEQF
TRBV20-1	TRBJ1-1	SARDPRQNTEAF
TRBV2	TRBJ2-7	ASSAGGQFGQY
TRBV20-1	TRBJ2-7	SARDLGLAKRSSYEQY
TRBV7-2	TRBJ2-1	ASSTTAGAENEQF
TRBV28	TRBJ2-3	ASRSIDTQY
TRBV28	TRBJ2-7	ASSSSGSYEQY
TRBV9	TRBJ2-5	ASSANLGALLETQY
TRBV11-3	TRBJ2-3	ASSLDPTMDTQY
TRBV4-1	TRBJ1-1	ASSQALRTAAGTEAF
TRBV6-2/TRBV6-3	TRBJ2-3	ASGQNTQY